This TCR beta chain was profiled in a study of T cell repertoires in chronic hepatitis B (dated by TCRdb to about 2019). Details on this clone: One base away there is no much larger clone; base qualities are not given.

The library was prepared using the immunoSEQ multiplex PCR assay. The clones in this table, taken by TCRdb from immuneACCESS, are in-frame only. Not every clone is retained; where verified, under half of the shortfall comes from an unresolved V gene, and the cause of the rest is unknown. The sample has around 15 clones on record. The CDR3 covers 16 residues, taking in both the cysteine and the phenylalanine. Only the CDR3 DNA stays, 48 bases, in frame from base 1. CDR1 WNHNN and CDR2 SYGVQD are derived from the germline V gene (reference sequence). Trimming removed 5 bases from V and 4 bases from J, leaving 20 bases between the germline ends.

The rearranged segments are TRBV10-1 and TRBJ1-2, with the D segment identity uncertain. The sequenced sample was HBV polymerase (pol282) epitope-specific CD8+ T cells from PBMCs. This TCR was recovered from a human donor with chronic hepatitis B virus infection. In nucleotides, the sequence is TGCGCCAGCAGTCATCATCGATCGCGAAAGACCTATGGCTACACCTTC. It codes for CASSHHRSRKTYGYTF.